Below are 14 T cell receptor beta chains sequenced from a single sample in a study of blood T cell repertoires in COVID-19. TCRdb's copy holds only in-frame clones and misses some; the assay was immunoSEQ multiplex PCR. The repertoire includes under 140,000 clones, about 80% of them detected once, and 3.8% sits in the top ten. Sequenced sample: peripheral blood. The receptor source for this set is an elderly woman with acute or convalescent COVID-19.

The rearrangement uses TRBV10-2 and TRBJ1-2, with unresolved D. CDR1 is WSHSY, CDR2 SAAADI, per germline. The CDR3 length is 13 residues. Trimming left V 3 bases short and J 5 bases short, with 10 bases between. The CDR3 region has the DNA TGCGCCAGCAGTGAAGGAGGCAGTTATGGCTACACCTTC. Amino acid sequence: CASSEGGSYGYTF.

The chain employs TRBV5-1 and TRBJ2-3; 7 nucleotides line up with TRBD2. Germline V lookup: CDR1 SGHRS, CDR2 YFSETQ. The V segment lost 4 bases and the J segment 1 base; nucleotides outside the gene matches: 6. The length of the CDR3 is 15 residues. In DNA, the CDR3 is TGCGCCAGCAGCGACCAAGCGGGACGCACAGATACGCAGTATTTT. Translation: CASSDQAGRTDTQYF.

The chain recombines TRBV23-1 with TRBJ2-3; 8 bases are a match to TRBD2. TRBV23-1 belongs to the ORF category, with a function that is uncertain. Trimming removed 7 bases from V and 3 bases from J; junction bases left unmatched: 15. This CDR3 has 17 residues. DNA for the CDR3: TGCGCCAGCACCATCAATCAAGCGGGAGTTGGGACAGATACGCAGTATTTT. Translating gives CASTINQAGVGTDTQYF.

This clone was detected once. This chain links TRBV6-2 or TRBV6-3 with TRBJ1-2; D unresolved. This CDR3 comprises 12 residues. The germline V gene encodes CDR1 MNHEY and CDR2 SVGEGT. Trimming took off 0 bases at V and 8 bases at J, with 7 bases between the two ends. The CDR3 loop is CASSYSSVGYTF. The CDR3 nucleotides are TGTGCCAGCAGTTACTCTAGCGTGGGCTACACCTTC.

This clone appeared once. The V and J genes are TRBV5-1 and TRBJ2-5, with TRBD1 matching over 9 bases. The length of the CDR3 is 17 residues. Germline assignment: CDR1 SGHRS and CDR2 YFSETQ. Unmatched junction bases numbered 12, after V lost 2 bases and J lost 4 bases. CDR3 sequence (DNA): TGCGCCAGCAGCTTTTCACCGGGACAGGGTTTTGGAGAGACCCAGTACTTC. Amino acid sequence: CASSFSPGQGFGETQYF. The complete variable domain, with remaining parts taken from reference TRBV5-1 and TRBJ2-5, reads KAGVTQTPRYLIKTRGQQVTLSCSPISGHRSVSWYQQTPGQGLQFLFEYFSETQRNKGNFPGRFSGRQFSNSRSEMNVSTLELGDSALYLCASSFSPGQGFGETQYFGPGTRLLVL.

The chain recombines TRBV11-3 with TRBJ1-6; the D is unclear. Germline values: CDR1 SGHNT, CDR2 YENEEA. This CDR3 region has 13 residues. The germline V and J ends were trimmed by 0 bases and 9 bases, with 6 bases remaining between them. The DNA of the CDR3 is TGTGCCAGCAGCTTAGAAGAGTCTTCACCCCTCCACTTT. Protein: CASSLEESSPLHF.

The V gene is TRBV30, the J gene TRBJ1-4; D not certain. The CDR3 has 16 residues. Germline V gene lookup returns CDR1 GTSNPN and CDR2 SVGIG (reference sequence). V was shortened by 1 base and J by 4 bases, with 16 bases between the two germline ends. CDR3 protein: CAWSGREFGFNEKLFF. DNA of the CDR3: TGTGCCTGGAGTGGGAGGGAATTCGGTTTTAATGAAAAACTGTTTTTT.

The V gene is TRBV29-1, the J gene TRBJ2-5; D is perhaps TRBD1 (6 bases). Per the germline V gene, CDR1 is SQVTM and CDR2 is ANQGSEA. The CDR3 is made up of 13 amino acids. Trimming stripped 6 bases from V and 1 base from J, with 12 bases between. The CDR3 loop reads CSVAPDSQETQYF. The DNA of the CDR3 is TGCAGCGTCGCCCCGGACAGCCAAGAGACCCAGTACTTC.

This clone has more than one count but fewer than ten. J is TRBJ2-3 and V is TRBV7-9; 7 bases line up with TRBD1. Germline trimming cut 6 bases from V and 2 bases from J; bases unmatched to any gene: 11. The germline V gene encodes CDR1 SEHNR and CDR2 FQNEAQ (reference sequence). The CDR3 sequence is 16 residues long. CDR3 in DNA: TGTGCCAGCAGTTCTAAAGTGACAGGGATCACAGATACGCAGTATTTT. Residues: CASSSKVTGITDTQYF.

The rearrangement joins TRBV29-1 to TRBJ2-5; possible D gene TRBD2, 5 bases. The CDR3 runs to 15 residues. Trimming removed 4 bases from V and 3 bases from J, with 18 bases in between. The V gene's germline CDR1 is SQVTM and CDR2 ANQGSEA. CDR3 bases: TGCAGCGTTGTGGGGAGCGAGAAGGGCGAAGAGACCCAGTACTTC. Encoded protein: CSVVGSEKGEETQYF.

This clone showed up just a few times. CDR3 bases: TGTGCCAGCAAGTTCGGGTACACTGAAGCTTTCTTT. It specifies CASKFGYTEAFF. The chain links TRBV2 to TRBJ1-1; no firm D call. CDR1 is SNHLY, CDR2 FYNNEI, per germline. CDR3 length: 12 residues. Trimming took off 7 bases at V and 3 bases at J, with 9 bases between the two ends. The full variable domain, its missing parts supplied by reference TRBV2 and TRBJ1-1, is EPEVTQTPSHQVTQMGQEVILRCVPISNHLYFYWYRQILGQKVEFLVSFYNNEISEKSEIFDDQFSVERPDGSNFTLKIRSTKLEDSAMYFCASKFGYTEAFFGQGTRLTVV.

The V call is TRBV19, the J call TRBJ2-1, with 15 bases fitting TRBD2. V was clipped by 0 bases and J by 7 bases; unmatched bases: 7. The CDR3 sequence is 18 residues long. CDR1 LNHDA and CDR2 SQIVND come from the germline V gene (reference sequence). CDR3 protein: CASSIDGTGTSGRNEQFF. In DNA form, the CDR3 reads TGTGCCAGTAGTATAGATGGGACCGGGACTAGCGGGAGGAATGAGCAGTTCTTC.

The table lists this clone with a few counts. This rearrangement joins TRBV12-3 or TRBV12-4 to TRBJ1-2; a weak D match, TRBD1 (6 bases). The V end was cut by 6 bases, the J end by 4 bases, with 12 bases between. The CDR3 has 13 amino acids. CDR3 amino acids: CASSLQDSYGYTF. The DNA for the CDR3 is TGTGCCAGCAGCCTCCAGGACAGCTATGGCTACACCTTC.

The chain carries TRBV28 and TRBJ1-6; tentative D call: TRBD1 (5 bases). Germline V gene data show CDR1 as MDHEN and CDR2 as SYDVKM. V shed 4 bases and J shed 0 bases, with 13 bases lying between them. The CDR3 extends over 17 amino acids. The CDR3 DNA follows: TGTGCCAGCAGTTCCGGGGGAGAGATCTCCTATAATTCACCCCTCCACTTT. This encodes CASSSGGEISYNSPLHF.